Listed below are T cell receptor beta chains from one sample, sequenced in a study of blood T cells in healthy people across ages. TCRdb called the 5' RACE reads again in MiXCR, with one record for every CDR3 protein. Of around 1,000,000 distinct CDR3 sequences in the sample, about two fifths were seen once. Sequences were obtained from blood. The receptors were sampled from a man between 18 and 29 years old in good health. CDR3s include the opening cysteine and the closing phenylalanine or tryptophan. The order of the fields is CDR3 protein, CDR3 DNA, V gene, D gene, J gene, clone size. The D gene is left open where the match is weak. Rows give clone size only sometimes, using once, few, many, or a class for an expanded clone.

CDR3aa: CASSQGTKGEDTQYF; CDR3nt: TGTGCCAGCAGCCAAGGGACTAAAGGAGAAGATACGCAGTATTTT; v_gene: TRBV7-9; d_gene: TRBD2; j_gene: TRBJ2-3; abundance: -
CDR3aa: CASSLRAGIGYGYTF; CDR3nt: TGTGCCAGCAGTTTACGGGCGGGGATCGGCTATGGCTACACCTTC; v_gene: TRBV27; d_gene: -; j_gene: TRBJ1-2; abundance: few
CDR3aa: CASSAGQNTDTQYF; CDR3nt: TGTGCCAGCAGCGCGGGACAGAACACAGATACGCAGTATTTT; v_gene: TRBV7-2; d_gene: -; j_gene: TRBJ2-3; abundance: many
CDR3aa: CASSLVIYTEAFF; CDR3nt: TGTGCCAGCAGCTTAGTCATCTACACTGAAGCTTTCTTT; v_gene: TRBV7-9; d_gene: -; j_gene: TRBJ1-1; abundance: -
CDR3aa: CASSPRLAGTYEQYF; CDR3nt: TGTGCCAGCAGCCCCCGACTAGCGGGGACTTACGAGCAGTACTTC; v_gene: TRBV9; d_gene: TRBD2; j_gene: TRBJ2-7; abundance: -
CDR3aa: CASSLAWGGETQYF; CDR3nt: TGCGCCAGCAGCTTGGCCTGGGGAGGAGAGACCCAGTACTTC; v_gene: TRBV5-1; d_gene: -; j_gene: TRBJ2-5; abundance: once
CDR3aa: CASSLDRENVGELFF; CDR3nt: TGTGCCAGCAGCTTAGACAGGGAAAATGTCGGGGAGCTGTTTTTT; v_gene: TRBV11-1; d_gene: -; j_gene: TRBJ2-2; abundance: -
CDR3aa: CSASGPASTDTQYF; CDR3nt: TGCAGTGCTAGTGGTCCGGCTAGCACAGATACGCAGTATTTT; v_gene: TRBV20-1; d_gene: -; j_gene: TRBJ2-3; abundance: -
CDR3aa: CASSQDVAGSHQPQHF; CDR3nt: TGTGCCAGCAGCCAAGATGTTGCAGGGAGTCATCAGCCCCAGCATTTT; v_gene: TRBV4-2; d_gene: -; j_gene: TRBJ1-5; abundance: few
CDR3aa: CASSRDREPYGYTF; CDR3nt: TGCGCCAGCAGCCGGGACAGGGAACCTTATGGCTACACCTTC; v_gene: TRBV4-1; d_gene: TRBD1; j_gene: TRBJ1-2; abundance: few
CDR3aa: CASSYSTEGKDLEAFF; CDR3nt: TGTGCCAGCAGTTACTCCACGGAGGGAAAGGACCTTGAAGCTTTCTTT; v_gene: TRBV6-2/TRBV6-3; d_gene: -; j_gene: TRBJ1-1; abundance: -
CDR3aa: CASSQDFAEAFF; CDR3nt: TGTGCCAGCAGCCAAGATTTCGCTGAAGCTTTCTTT; v_gene: TRBV4-2; d_gene: -; j_gene: TRBJ1-1; abundance: -
CDR3aa: CASSRRGGFSSNEQFF; CDR3nt: TGTGCCAGCAGCCGCCGGGGAGGATTTAGTAGCAATGAGCAGTTCTTC; v_gene: TRBV3-1; d_gene: -; j_gene: TRBJ2-1; abundance: once
CDR3aa: CASSLTFSGAEQETQYF; CDR3nt: TGTGCCAGCAGCCTAACCTTCAGCGGGGCGGAACAAGAGACCCAGTACTTC; v_gene: TRBV11-2; d_gene: TRBD2; j_gene: TRBJ2-5; abundance: -
CDR3aa: CATSRSEAFYPTPQETQYF; CDR3nt: TGTGCCACCAGCAGATCCGAGGCGTTTTACCCGACCCCTCAAGAGACCCAGTACTTC; v_gene: TRBV15; d_gene: -; j_gene: TRBJ2-5; abundance: -
CDR3aa: CASSQDRQGPYYGYTF; CDR3nt: TGTGCCAGCAGCCAAGATAGACAGGGTCCCTACTATGGCTACACCTTC; v_gene: TRBV4-2; d_gene: TRBD1; j_gene: TRBJ1-2; abundance: few
CDR3aa: CASSYPGVVWAAMNTEAFF; CDR3nt: TGTGCCAGCAGTTACCCGGGAGTTGTTTGGGCAGCGATGAACACTGAAGCTTTCTTT; v_gene: TRBV6-5; d_gene: -; j_gene: TRBJ1-1; abundance: few
CDR3aa: CAISDRETDTQYF; CDR3nt: TGTGCCATCAGTGACAGGGAGACAGATACGCAGTATTTT; v_gene: TRBV10-3; d_gene: -; j_gene: TRBJ2-3; abundance: -
CDR3aa: CSAGGKTDTQYF; CDR3nt: TGCAGTGCTGGGGGAAAGACAGATACGCAGTATTTT; v_gene: TRBV20-1; d_gene: -; j_gene: TRBJ2-3; abundance: -